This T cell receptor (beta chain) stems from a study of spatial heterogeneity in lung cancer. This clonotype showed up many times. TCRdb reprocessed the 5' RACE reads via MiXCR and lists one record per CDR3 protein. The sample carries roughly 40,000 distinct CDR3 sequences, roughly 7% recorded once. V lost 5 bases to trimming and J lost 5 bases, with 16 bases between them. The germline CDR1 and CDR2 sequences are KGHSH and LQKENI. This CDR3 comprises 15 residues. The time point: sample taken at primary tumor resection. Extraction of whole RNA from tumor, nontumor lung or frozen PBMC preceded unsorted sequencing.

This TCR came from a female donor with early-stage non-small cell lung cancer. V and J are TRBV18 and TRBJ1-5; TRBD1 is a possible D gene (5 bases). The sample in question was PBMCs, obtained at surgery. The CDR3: CASSASGRVDQPQHF. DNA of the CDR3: TGTGCCAGCTCAGCTTCAGGCAGGGTGGATCAGCCCCAGCATTTT.